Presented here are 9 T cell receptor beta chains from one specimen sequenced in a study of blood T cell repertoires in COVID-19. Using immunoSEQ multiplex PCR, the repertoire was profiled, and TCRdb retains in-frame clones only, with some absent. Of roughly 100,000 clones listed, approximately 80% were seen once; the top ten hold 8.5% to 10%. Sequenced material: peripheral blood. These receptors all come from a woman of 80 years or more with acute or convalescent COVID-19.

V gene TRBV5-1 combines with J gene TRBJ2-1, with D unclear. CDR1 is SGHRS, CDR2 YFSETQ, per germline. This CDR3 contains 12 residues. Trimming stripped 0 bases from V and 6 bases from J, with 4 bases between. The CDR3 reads CASSLAFNEQFF. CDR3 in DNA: TGCGCCAGCAGCTTGGCCTTCAATGAGCAGTTCTTC. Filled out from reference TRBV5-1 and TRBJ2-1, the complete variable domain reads KAGVTQTPRYLIKTRGQQVTLSCSPISGHRSVSWYQQTPGQGLQFLFEYFSETQRNKGNFPGRFSGRQFSNSRSEMNVSTLELGDSALYLCASSLAFNEQFFGPGTRLTVL.

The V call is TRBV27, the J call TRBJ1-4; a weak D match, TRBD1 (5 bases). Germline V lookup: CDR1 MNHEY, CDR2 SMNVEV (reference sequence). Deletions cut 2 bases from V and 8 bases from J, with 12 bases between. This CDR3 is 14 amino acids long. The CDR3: CASSLLGGSEKLFF. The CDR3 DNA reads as TGTGCCAGCAGTTTACTCGGGGGGTCCGAAAAACTGTTTTTT.

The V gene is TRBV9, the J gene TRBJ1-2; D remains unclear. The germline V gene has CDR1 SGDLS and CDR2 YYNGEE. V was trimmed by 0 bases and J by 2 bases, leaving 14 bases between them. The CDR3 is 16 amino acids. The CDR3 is CASSVGGGDLNYGYTF. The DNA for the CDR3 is TGTGCCAGCAGCGTAGGGGGAGGCGACCTCAACTATGGCTACACCTTC.

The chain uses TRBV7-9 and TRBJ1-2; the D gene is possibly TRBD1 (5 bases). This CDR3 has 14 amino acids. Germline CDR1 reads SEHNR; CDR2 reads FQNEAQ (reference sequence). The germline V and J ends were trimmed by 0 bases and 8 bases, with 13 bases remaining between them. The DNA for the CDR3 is TGTGCCAGCAGCTTAGCGTCAGCAGGGTTGGGCTACACCTTC. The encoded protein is CASSLASAGLGYTF. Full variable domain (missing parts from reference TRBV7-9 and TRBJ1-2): DTGVSQNPRHKITKRGQNVTFRCDPISEHNRLYWYRQTLGQGPEFLTYFQNEAQLEKSRLLSDRFSAERPKGSFSTLEIQRTEQGDSAMYLCASSLASAGLGYTFGSGTRLTVV.

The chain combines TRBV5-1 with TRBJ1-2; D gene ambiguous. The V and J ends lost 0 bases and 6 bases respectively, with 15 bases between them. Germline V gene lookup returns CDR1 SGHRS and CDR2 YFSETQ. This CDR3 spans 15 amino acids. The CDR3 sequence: CASSLVLDGANGYTF. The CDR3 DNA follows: TGCGCCAGCAGCTTGGTCCTGGATGGAGCTAATGGCTACACCTTC.

CDR3 coding DNA: TGTGCCAGCAGCTTAGGGGTTAGCGGGGCAATGAGAGAGACCCAGTACTTC. Its translation is CASSLGVSGAMRETQYF. The rearrangement links TRBV7-8 to TRBJ2-5, with 8 bases identical to TRBD2. This CDR3 contains 17 residues. CDR1 is SGHVS, CDR2 FQNEAQ, per germline. Unmatched junction bases numbered 11, after V lost 1 base and J lost 4 bases.

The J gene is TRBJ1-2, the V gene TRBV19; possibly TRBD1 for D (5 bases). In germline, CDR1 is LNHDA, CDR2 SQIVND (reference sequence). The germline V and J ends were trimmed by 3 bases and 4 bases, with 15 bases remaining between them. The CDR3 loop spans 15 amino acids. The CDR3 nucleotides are TGTGCCAGTAGTATCCCCTTGGCGGGGGGCTATGGCTACACCTTC. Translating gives CASSIPLAGGYGYTF.

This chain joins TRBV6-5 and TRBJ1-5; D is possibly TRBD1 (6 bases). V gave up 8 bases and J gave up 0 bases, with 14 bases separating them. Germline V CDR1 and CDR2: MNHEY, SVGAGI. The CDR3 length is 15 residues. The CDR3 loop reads CASFRRGGSNQPQHF. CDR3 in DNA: TGTGCCAGCTTCCGAAGAGGGGGTAGCAATCAGCCCCAGCATTTT.

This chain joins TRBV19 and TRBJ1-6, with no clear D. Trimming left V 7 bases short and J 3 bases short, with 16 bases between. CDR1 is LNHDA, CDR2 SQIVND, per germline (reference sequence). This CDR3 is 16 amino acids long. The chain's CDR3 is CASNGSPTDYNSPLHF. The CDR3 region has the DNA TGTGCCAGTAACGGGTCTCCTACTGACTATAATTCACCCCTCCACTTT.